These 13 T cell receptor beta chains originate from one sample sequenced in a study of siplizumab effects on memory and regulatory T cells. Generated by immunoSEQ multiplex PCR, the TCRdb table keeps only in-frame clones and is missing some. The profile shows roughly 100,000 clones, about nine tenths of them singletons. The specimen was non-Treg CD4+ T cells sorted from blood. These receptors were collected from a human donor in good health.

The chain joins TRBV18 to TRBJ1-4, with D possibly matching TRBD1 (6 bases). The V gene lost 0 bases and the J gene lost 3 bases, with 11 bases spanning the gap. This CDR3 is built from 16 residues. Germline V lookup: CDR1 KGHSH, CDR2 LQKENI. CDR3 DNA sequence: TGTGCCAGCTCACCACCCGGGGGCCATTCTAATGAAAAACTGTTTTTT. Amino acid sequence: CASSPPGGHSNEKLFF.

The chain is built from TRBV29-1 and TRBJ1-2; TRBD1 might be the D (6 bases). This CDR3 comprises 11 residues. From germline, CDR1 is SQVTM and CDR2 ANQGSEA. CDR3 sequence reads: CAGDTNYGYTF. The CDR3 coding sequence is TGCGCAGGGGACACCAACTATGGCTACACCTTC.

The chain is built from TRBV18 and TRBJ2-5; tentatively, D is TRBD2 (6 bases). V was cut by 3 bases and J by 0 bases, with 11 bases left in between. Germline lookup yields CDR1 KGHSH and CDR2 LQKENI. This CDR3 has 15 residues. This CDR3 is CASSPFAGNQETQYF. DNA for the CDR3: TGTGCCAGCTCACCCTTCGCGGGGAACCAAGAGACCCAGTACTTC. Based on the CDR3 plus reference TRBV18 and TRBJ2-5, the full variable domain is NAGVMQNPRHLVRRRGQEARLRCSPMKGHSHVYWYRQLPEEGLKFMVYLQKENIIDESGMPKERFSAEFPKEGPSILRIQQVVRGDSAAYFCASSPFAGNQETQYFGPGTRLLVL.

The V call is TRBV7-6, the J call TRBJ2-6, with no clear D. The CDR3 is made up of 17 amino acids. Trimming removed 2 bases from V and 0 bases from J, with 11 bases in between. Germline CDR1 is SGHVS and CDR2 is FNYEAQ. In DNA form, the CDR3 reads TGTGCCAGCAGCTTAAGTCTCCGTAGCTCTGGGGCCAACGTCCTGACTTTC. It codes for CASSLSLRSSGANVLTF.

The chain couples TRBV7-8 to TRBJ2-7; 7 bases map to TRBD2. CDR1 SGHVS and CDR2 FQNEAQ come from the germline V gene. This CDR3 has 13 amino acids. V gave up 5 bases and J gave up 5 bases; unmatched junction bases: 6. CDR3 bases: TGTGCCAGCAGCATCAAGCGGGATAACGAGCAGTACTTC. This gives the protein CASSIKRDNEQYF.

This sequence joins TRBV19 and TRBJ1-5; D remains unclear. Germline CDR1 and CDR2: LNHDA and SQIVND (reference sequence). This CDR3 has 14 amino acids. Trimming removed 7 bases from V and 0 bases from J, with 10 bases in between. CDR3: CASKVRDSNQPQHF. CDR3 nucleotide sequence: TGTGCCAGTAAGGTACGGGATAGCAATCAGCCCCAGCATTTT.

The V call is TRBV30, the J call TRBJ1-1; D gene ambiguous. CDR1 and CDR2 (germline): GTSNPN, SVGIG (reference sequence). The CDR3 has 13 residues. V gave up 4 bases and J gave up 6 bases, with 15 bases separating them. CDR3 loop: CAWTRQLNAEAFF. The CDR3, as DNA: TGTGCCTGGACGCGACAACTTAACGCTGAAGCTTTCTTT.

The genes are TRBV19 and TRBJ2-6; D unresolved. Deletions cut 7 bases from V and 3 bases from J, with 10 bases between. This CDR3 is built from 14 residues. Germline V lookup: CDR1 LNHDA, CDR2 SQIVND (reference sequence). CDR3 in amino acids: CASIRTHGANVLTF. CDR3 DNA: TGTGCCAGTATCAGGACCCATGGGGCCAACGTCCTGACTTTC. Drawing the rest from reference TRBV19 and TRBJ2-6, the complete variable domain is DGGITQSPKYLFRKEGQNVTLSCEQNLNHDAMYWYRQDPGQGLRLIYYSQIVNDFQKGDIAEGYSVSREKKESFPLTVTSAQKNPTAFYLCASIRTHGANVLTFGAGSRLTVL.

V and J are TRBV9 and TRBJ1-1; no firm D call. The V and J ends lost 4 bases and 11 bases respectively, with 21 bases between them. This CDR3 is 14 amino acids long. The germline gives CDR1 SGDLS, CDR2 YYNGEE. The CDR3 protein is CASSPQVGGSGAFF. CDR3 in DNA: TGTGCCAGCAGCCCCCAGGTTGGAGGCTCCGGGGCTTTCTTT.

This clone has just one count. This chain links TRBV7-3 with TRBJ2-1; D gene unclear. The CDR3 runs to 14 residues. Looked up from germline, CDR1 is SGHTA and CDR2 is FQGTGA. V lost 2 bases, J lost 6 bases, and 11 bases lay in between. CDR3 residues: CASSLDRTPNEQFF. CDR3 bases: TGTGCCAGCAGCTTAGATCGGACCCCCAATGAGCAGTTCTTC.

CDR3 DNA sequence: TGTGCCAGCAGCTTTGGACAGCTTATAGAGGGTGGCTACACCTTC. Its translation: CASSFGQLIEGGYTF. This chain uses TRBV7-9 with TRBJ1-2, with D possibly being TRBD1 (6 bases). The CDR3 consists of 15 residues. The V gene's germline CDR1 is SEHNR and CDR2 FQNEAQ (reference sequence). Deletions cut 3 bases from V and 7 bases from J, with 18 bases between. Combining the CDR3 with reference TRBV7-9 and TRBJ1-2 gives the whole variable domain DTGVSQNPRHKITKRGQNVTFRCDPISEHNRLYWYRQTLGQGPEFLTYFQNEAQLEKSRLLSDRFSAERPKGSFSTLEIQRTEQGDSAMYLCASSFGQLIEGGYTFGSGTRLTVV.

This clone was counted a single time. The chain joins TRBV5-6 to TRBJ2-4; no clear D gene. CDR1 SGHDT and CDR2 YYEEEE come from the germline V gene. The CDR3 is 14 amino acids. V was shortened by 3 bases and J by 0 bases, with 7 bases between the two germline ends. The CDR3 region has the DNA TGTGCCAGCAGCTCCCATCTAGCCAAAAACATTCAGTACTTC. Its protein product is CASSSHLAKNIQYF.

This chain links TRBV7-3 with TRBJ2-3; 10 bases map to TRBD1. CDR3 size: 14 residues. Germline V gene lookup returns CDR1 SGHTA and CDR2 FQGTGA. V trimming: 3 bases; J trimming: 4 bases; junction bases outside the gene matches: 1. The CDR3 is CASSFDRGPDTQYF. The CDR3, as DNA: TGTGCCAGCAGCTTCGACAGGGGGCCAGATACGCAGTATTTT.